This T cell receptor beta chain was captured in a study of blood T cells in healthy people across ages. Using a J-beta primer mix together with a sample-barcoded 5' primer, a second PCR was run for roughly 6 to 11 cycles. A template-switch adaptor with 12 random nucleotides tagged each cDNA molecule. TCRdb fed the 5' RACE reads into MiXCR, producing one record per CDR3 protein. The sample shows a few hundred thousand distinct CDR3 sequences, about a quarter of them seen only once. Trimming stripped 6 bases from V and 0 bases from J, with 9 bases between. This CDR3 has 13 amino acids. CDR1 is DFQATT and CDR2 is SNEGSKA in the germline V gene (reference sequence). Healthy Caucasian individuals from Russia aged about 6 to 95 served as donors. Samples had at least 6.5 million PBMCs isolated from them. The sample was also linked to a second study, of T cells of mothers and their children.

The J gene is TRBJ2-4, the V gene TRBV20-1; no reliable D call. This sequence was found in a boy younger than 10 in good health. The sequencing sample was made of blood. For the CDR3, the DNA is TGCAGTGCCCAGGCTGTAGCCAAAAACATTCAGTACTTC. This translates into CSAQAVAKNIQYF.